Each of the 28 T cell receptor beta chains below was sequenced from the same sample in a study of response to subunit inactivated influenza vaccine. MiXCR, run by TCRdb on the RT-PCR reads, gives a single entry per CDR3 protein. The table shows about half a million distinct CDR3 sequences, with approximately 11% occurring only once. This sample comprised PBMCs from blood, obtained more than 35 days after vaccination. These receptors came from a man in his fifties who received an inactivated influenza vaccine.

This chain connects TRBV6-1 to TRBJ1-2; 10 nucleotides align to TRBD1. CDR3 size: 14 residues. V lost 6 bases and J lost 4; bases outside the gene matches: 5. Germline assignment: CDR1 MNHNS and CDR2 SASEGT. CDR3 sequence reads: CASSPDRGLYGYTF. For the CDR3, the DNA is TGTGCCAGCAGCCCAGACAGGGGGCTCTATGGCTACACCTTC.

This clonotype appeared many times. The V call is TRBV9, the J call TRBJ2-5, with 11 bases matching TRBD2. Losses at the gene ends were 3 bases for V and 5 bases for J; bases not matched to a gene: 3. The germline V gene has CDR1 SGDLS and CDR2 YYNGEE. CDR3 size: 14 residues. Written as DNA, the CDR3 is TGTGCCAGCAGCGCTGGGACTAGCGGTGAGACCCAGTACTTC. It is translated as CASSAGTSGETQYF.

This clonotype has more than one count but fewer than ten. The rearrangement joins TRBV15 to TRBJ2-2; TRBD1 might be the D (6 bases). The CDR3 sequence is 16 residues long. CDR1 and CDR2 from the germline V gene are LNHNV and YYDKDF (reference sequence). V was trimmed by 2 bases and J by 1 base, leaving 11 bases between them. DNA of the CDR3: TGTGCCACCAGCAGATCCGGGACACTGAACACCGGGGAGCTGTTTTTT. Translated, it gives CATSRSGTLNTGELFF.

CDR3 protein: CASRRGGASYNEQFF. CDR3 bases: TGTGCCAGCAGAAGAGGGGGGGCCTCTTACAATGAGCAGTTCTTC. This chain connects TRBV3-1 to TRBJ2-1, with a weak D call TRBD2 (7 bases). This CDR3 is built from 15 residues. Trimming took off 6 bases at V and 4 bases at J, with 16 bases between the two ends. Germline assignment: CDR1 LGHDT and CDR2 YNNKEL (reference sequence).

The rearrangement uses TRBV23-1 and TRBJ2-5; D is possibly TRBD1 (6 bases). TRBV23-1 carries the ORF label, with uncertain function. This CDR3 region has 16 residues. Trimming took 0 bases from V and 1 from J, leaving 12 bases between them. The CDR3 spells CASSQSYRVSQETQYF. Here the CDR3 DNA reads TGCGCCAGCAGTCAATCGTACAGGGTATCCCAAGAGACCCAGTACTTC.

In this sample, this clonotype turned up once. The CDR3 spells CASSFYSNAEAFF. DNA for the CDR3: TGTGCCAGCAGCTTTTACTCGAATGCTGAAGCTTTCTTT. V usage is TRBV7-2 and J usage is TRBJ1-1; no clear D. Germline V CDR1 and CDR2: SGHTA, FQGNSA. Trimming cost V 3 bases and J 6 bases, with 11 bases left between them. The CDR3 loop spans 13 amino acids.

This clonotype came up many times. The genes are TRBV6-1 and TRBJ1-2; 7 bases agree with TRBD1. CDR1 MNHNS and CDR2 SASEGT come from the germline V gene. The junction had 10 bases not matched to a gene; V was cut back by 7 bases and J by 8 bases. This CDR3 spans 13 amino acids. CDR3 sequence reads: CASTQTGQYGYTF. CDR3 nucleotide sequence: TGTGCCAGCACCCAGACAGGGCAGTACGGCTACACCTTC.

The rearrangement uses TRBV28 and TRBJ2-7; 9 bases align to TRBD1. The V and J ends lost 5 bases and 2 bases, in that order; junction bases with no gene match: 10. The CDR3 is 16 residues long. Germline CDR1 reads MDHEN; CDR2 reads SYDVKM. This chain's CDR3 is CASSPARTGVAYEQYF. In DNA form, the CDR3 reads TGTGCCAGCAGTCCCGCCCGGACAGGGGTCGCCTACGAGCAGTACTTC.

Many counts were recorded for this clonotype. The chain uses TRBV29-1 and TRBJ1-2; 8 bases are shared with TRBD1. CDR3 length: 13 residues. Germline CDR1 SQVTM, CDR2 ANQGSEA. With 4 bases clipped from V and 2 bases from J, the junction kept 3 bases outside the gene matches. CDR3 sequence: CSVAQGANYGYTF. The CDR3 DNA follows: TGCAGCGTTGCCCAGGGGGCCAACTATGGCTACACCTTC.

This clonotype was counted only a few times. The genes are TRBV3-1 and TRBJ2-1, with 9 bases aligning to TRBD2. Germline values: CDR1 LGHDT, CDR2 YNNKEL (reference sequence). This CDR3 is built from 15 residues. J gave up 14 bases and V 0 bases, and 11 bases lay outside the gene matches. The CDR3 DNA reads TGTGCCAGCAGCCAAGAGCTAGCGGGATCAATTGGGGAGTTCTTC. Translation gives CASSQELAGSIGEFF.

This clonotype was counted between two and nine times. V usage is TRBV4-1 and J usage is TRBJ1-5; D is undetermined. The germline V and J ends were trimmed by 5 bases and 2 bases, with 19 bases remaining between them. Germline assignment: CDR1 MGHRA and CDR2 YSYEKL. This CDR3 comprises 17 residues. The DNA for the CDR3 is TGCGCCAGCAGCGGGGAAGGTAAGGGAGCCCGCAATCAGCCCCAGCATTTT. Residues: CASSGEGKGARNQPQHF.

This clonotype has ten or more counts. This rearrangement joins TRBV24-1 to TRBJ2-1; 8 bases agree with TRBD1. With 4 bases clipped from V and 5 bases from J, the junction kept 3 bases outside the gene matches. From germline, CDR1 is KGHDR and CDR2 SFDVKD. The CDR3 runs 14 residues. CDR3: CATSDGRGHNEQFF. In nucleotides, the CDR3 is TGTGCCACCAGTGACGGCAGGGGGCACAATGAGCAGTTCTTC.

This clonotype turned up a few times. DNA for the CDR3: TGTGCCACCAGTGATTCGAGACAGGGGAGGACCGGGGAGCTGTTTTTT. This sequence encodes CATSDSRQGRTGELFF. This chain links TRBV24-1 with TRBJ2-2; 8 bases fit TRBD1. This CDR3 comprises 16 residues. Germline assignment: CDR1 KGHDR and CDR2 SFDVKD. Unmatched junction bases numbered 6, after V lost 2 bases and J lost 5 bases.

The J gene is TRBJ2-2, the V gene TRBV20-1, with D perhaps TRBD1 or TRBD2 (6 bases each). CDR3 length: 16 residues. Germline values: CDR1 DFQATT, CDR2 SNEGSKA (reference sequence). The germline V and J ends were trimmed by 2 bases and 7 bases, with 20 bases remaining between them. CDR3 residues: CSARRMGGHIYGELFF. CDR3 sequence (DNA): TGCAGTGCTAGAAGGATGGGGGGACACATCTACGGGGAGCTGTTTTTT.

There are a few counts of this clonotype. The chain employs TRBV7-8 and TRBJ1-5; D gene unclear. The CDR3 runs 15 residues. Germline V lookup: CDR1 SGHVS, CDR2 FQNEAQ. Trimming took off 1 base at V and 3 bases at J, with 10 bases between the two ends. The CDR3 coding sequence is TGTGCCAGCAGCTTAGTTTACGAGGTCAATCAGCCCCAGCATTTT. Translating it yields CASSLVYEVNQPQHF.

This clonotype was counted a few times. The chain couples TRBV11-2 to TRBJ2-1; TRBD2 matches 9 bases. The J segment lost 9 bases and the V segment lost 4 bases, leaving 13 bases of the junction unmatched. The CDR3 length is 16 residues. Germline assignment: CDR1 SGHAT and CDR2 FQNNGV. The CDR3 DNA reads TGTGCCAGCAGCTACACGGCCCTAGCGGGGTGGGGTGAGCAGTTCTTC. Encoded protein: CASSYTALAGWGEQFF.

This clonotype was seen a handful of times. The rearrangement joins TRBV7-8 to TRBJ2-7, with 7 bases lining up with TRBD2. This CDR3 has 15 residues. Germline CDR1 is SGHVS and CDR2 is FQNEAQ. The J segment lost 0 bases and the V segment lost 5 bases, leaving 7 bases of the junction unmatched. CDR3 in DNA: TGTGCCAGCAGCCCCGGAGCGGGACCCTCCTACGAGCAGTACTTC. It codes for CASSPGAGPSYEQYF.

This clonotype was observed a few times. The chain couples TRBV6-5 to TRBJ2-5; tentatively, D is TRBD2 (6 bases). The CDR3 is made up of 14 amino acids. The V end was cut by 2 bases, the J end by 2 bases, with 9 bases between. Germline V gene sequence: CDR1 MNHEY, CDR2 SVGAGI. The CDR3 region has the DNA TGTGCCAGCAGTTACGGCGGGATGCAAGAGACCCAGTACTTC. It is translated as CASSYGGMQETQYF.

CDR3 residues: CSARDPLAGSYEQYF. CDR3 bases: TGCAGTGCTAGAGATCCACTAGCGGGATCCTACGAGCAGTACTTC. The rearrangement uses TRBV20-1 and TRBJ2-7, with 10 bases identical to TRBD2. Germline values: CDR1 DFQATT, CDR2 SNEGSKA (reference sequence). The V segment lost 0 bases and the J segment 1 base; nucleotides outside the gene matches: 3. The CDR3 loop spans 15 amino acids.

This clonotype was seen only once. Mismatch with germline at one junction end may stem from a read error. This chain connects TRBV2 to TRBJ2-7; D is ambiguous. This CDR3 has 14 amino acids. CDR1 is SNHLY and CDR2 is FYNNEI in the germline V gene. As DNA, the CDR3 is TGTGCCAGCAGTGAGTGGTCAGATTCCTACGTGCAGTACTTC. Its protein product is CASSEWSDSYVQYF.

This clonotype was counted between two and nine times. V gene TRBV7-2 combines with J gene TRBJ2-4, with TRBD2 as a possible D gene (7 bases). Trimming shortened V by 2 bases and J by 5 bases, and 16 bases separated the two germline ends. Germline V gene lookup returns CDR1 SGHTA and CDR2 FQGNSA. CDR3 length: 16 residues. CDR3 protein: CASSLLGGGAQNIQYF. Here the CDR3 DNA reads TGTGCCAGCAGCTTACTGGGGGGGGGCGCCCAAAACATTCAGTACTTC.

The CDR3 is CASSKTSGGSEQFF. The CDR3 DNA reads TGTGCCAGCAGCAAGACTAGCGGGGGCTCCGAGCAGTTCTTC. The J gene is TRBJ2-1, the V gene TRBV12-3 or TRBV12-4; TRBD2 agrees at 12 bases. V was pared by 6 bases and J by 10 bases, with 7 bases of the junction left unmatched. The CDR3 has 14 residues.

Ten or more counts support this clonotype. J is TRBJ2-1 and V is TRBV5-1; D tentatively reads TRBD1 or TRBD2 (6 bases each). The CDR3 totals 14 residues. The V gene lost 1 base and the J gene lost 5 bases, with 10 bases spanning the gap. Germline V gene sequence: CDR1 SGHRS, CDR2 YFSETQ. The CDR3 coding sequence is TGCGCCAGCAGCTTGTGGGGGGCCAACAATGAGCAGTTCTTC. As protein: CASSLWGANNEQFF.

The chain carries TRBV11-2 and TRBJ2-7, with TRBD2 as a possible D gene (5 bases). The V end was cut by 1 base, the J end by 4 bases, with 17 bases between. This CDR3 has 16 residues. CDR1 SGHAT and CDR2 FQNNGV come from the germline V gene. Here the CDR3 DNA reads TGTGCCAGCAGCTTAGTCCTCCGGCCAAGAGGGTACGAGCAGTACTTC. It translates to CASSLVLRPRGYEQYF.

Only one count was recorded for this clonotype. The V and J genes are TRBV6-1 and TRBJ2-7, with 9 bases that match TRBD2. Germline lookup yields CDR1 MNHNS and CDR2 SASEGT. V gave up 5 bases and J gave up 6 bases; unmatched junction bases: 5. The CDR3 extends over 13 amino acids. The CDR3 region is CASSRGGAREQYF. CDR3 bases: TGTGCCAGCAGTCGCGGGGGGGCACGCGAGCAGTACTTC.

This clonotype has ten or more counts. CDR3 sequence reads: CASRPTGQSYEQYF. CDR3 bases: TGTGCCAGCAGACCCACAGGACAGTCCTACGAGCAGTACTTC. This sequence joins TRBV12-3 or TRBV12-4 and TRBJ2-7; D is perhaps TRBD1 (6 bases). V gave up 6 bases and J gave up 1 base, with 13 bases separating them. The CDR3 has 14 residues.

In its sample, this clonotype was seen many times. The chain has TRBV12-3 or TRBV12-4 and TRBJ2-5; D is perhaps TRBD2 (5 bases). This CDR3 is 13 amino acids long. Trimming removed 4 bases at V and 7 bases at J, with 13 bases between. CDR3 sequence: CASSSSGIVTQYF. For the CDR3, the DNA is TGTGCCAGCAGTTCGTCGGGGATAGTGACCCAGTACTTC.

V and J are TRBV4-3 and TRBJ2-2, with 7 bases matching TRBD2. Germline V CDR1 and CDR2: LGHNA, YSLEER. V shed 2 bases, J shed 5 bases, and the junction held 11 bases outside the gene matches. The CDR3 extends over 17 amino acids. CDR3: CASSQQRGAQTTGELFF. As DNA, the CDR3 is TGCGCCAGCAGCCAACAGCGGGGAGCCCAGACAACCGGGGAGCTGTTTTTT.